This TCR beta chain appears in the sequencing data of a study of beta chain features in type 1 diabetes. CDR1 is SNHLY, CDR2 FYNNEI, per germline. This CDR3 comprises 13 residues. Deletions cut 3 bases from V and 1 base from J, with 6 bases between. Sequenced material consisted of expressed TCRB transcripts (all of the isolated RNA was reverse transcribed). Data came from immunoSEQ multiplex PCR; TCRdb stores just in-frame clones and leaves some out. Of some 270,000 clones listed, 8% are singletons. The receptor comes from a woman between 18 and 30 years old in good health. This chain joins TRBV2 and TRBJ2-5; D not certain. The sample was central memory CD4+ T cells from blood. CDR3 residues: CASSDVGQETQYF. CDR3 coding DNA: TGTGCCAGCAGTGATGTAGGCCAAGAGACCCAGTACTTC.